The sequence of this T cell receptor beta chain was determined in a study of cytomegalovirus exposure and HLA in healthy donors. The donors were part of the roughly 120-subject validation cohort, which stood apart from the roughly 640-subject first cohort. The data were produced by immunoSEQ multiplex PCR, yet TCRdb's version contains in-frame clones alone and is incomplete. This sample has about 360,000 clones; approximately 90% occur once, and the top ten carry 0.83%. Germline values: CDR1 MNHEY, CDR2 SMNVEV (reference sequence). With 5 bases clipped from V and 4 bases from J, the junction kept 8 bases outside the gene matches. The CDR3 covers 14 residues.

The rearrangement joins TRBV27 to TRBJ2-7, with TRBD1 matching 7 bases. This clonotype was sampled from a woman aged 18-30 years in good health and CMV-seronegative. Material: PBMCs. In DNA, the CDR3 is TGTGCCAGCAGTCAAGGACAGGTCGGTTACGAGCAGTACTTC. It specifies CASSQGQVGYEQYF.